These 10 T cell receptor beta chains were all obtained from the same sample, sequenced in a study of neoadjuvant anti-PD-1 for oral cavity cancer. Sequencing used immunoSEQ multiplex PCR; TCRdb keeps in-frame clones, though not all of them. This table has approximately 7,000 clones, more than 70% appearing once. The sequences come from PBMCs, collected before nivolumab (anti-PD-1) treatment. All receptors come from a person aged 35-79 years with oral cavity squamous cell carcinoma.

Here the CDR3 reads CASSFAGSNYGYTF. Written as DNA, the CDR3 is TGTGCCAGCAGCTTTGCAGGGTCCAACTATGGCTACACCTTC. The chain links TRBV7-9 to TRBJ1-2; D perhaps matches TRBD1 (5 bases). Germline CDR1 is SEHNR and CDR2 is FQNEAQ (reference sequence). V shed 3 bases and J shed 2 bases, with 10 bases lying between them. The CDR3 sequence is 14 residues long.

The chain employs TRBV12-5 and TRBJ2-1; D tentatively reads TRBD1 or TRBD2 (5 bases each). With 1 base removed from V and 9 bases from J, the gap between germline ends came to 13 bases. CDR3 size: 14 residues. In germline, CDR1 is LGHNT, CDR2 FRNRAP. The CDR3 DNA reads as TGTGCTAGTGGTTTGGGGGGGACGAACGGTGAGCAGTTCTTC. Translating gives CASGLGGTNGEQFF.

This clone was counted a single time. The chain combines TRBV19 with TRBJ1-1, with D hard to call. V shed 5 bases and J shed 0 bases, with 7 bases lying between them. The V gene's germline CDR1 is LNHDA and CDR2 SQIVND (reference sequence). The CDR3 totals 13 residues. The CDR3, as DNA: TGTGCCAGTAGTTACGGCTTGAACACTGAAGCTTTCTTT. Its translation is CASSYGLNTEAFF.

CDR3 DNA: TGTGCCAGCAGTTTAAGGACAGGGACCACCGGGGAGCTGTTTTTT. This sequence encodes CASSLRTGTTGELFF. This sequence joins TRBV27 and TRBJ2-2; 8 nucleotides agree with TRBD1. V trimming: 2 bases; J trimming: 4 bases; junction bases outside the gene matches: 3. The CDR3 contains 15 residues. CDR1 and CDR2 from the germline V gene are MNHEY and SMNVEV (reference sequence).

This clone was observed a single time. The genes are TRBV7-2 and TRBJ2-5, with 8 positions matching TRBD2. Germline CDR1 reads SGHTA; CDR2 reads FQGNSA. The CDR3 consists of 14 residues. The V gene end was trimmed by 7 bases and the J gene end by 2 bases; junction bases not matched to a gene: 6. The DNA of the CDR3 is TGTGCCAGCACCGAGCGGGGGACGCAAGAGACCCAGTACTTC. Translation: CASTERGTQETQYF.

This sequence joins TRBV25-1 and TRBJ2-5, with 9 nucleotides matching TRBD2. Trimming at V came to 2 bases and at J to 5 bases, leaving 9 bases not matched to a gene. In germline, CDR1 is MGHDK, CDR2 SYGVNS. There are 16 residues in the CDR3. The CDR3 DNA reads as TGTGCCAGCAGTGAACTAGGGACTAGCCTCGAGGAGACCCAGTACTTC. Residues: CASSELGTSLEETQYF. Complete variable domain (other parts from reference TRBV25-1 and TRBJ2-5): EADIYQTPRYLVIGTGKKITLECSQTMGHDKMYWYQQDPGMELHLIHYSYGVNSTEKGDLSSESTVSRIRTEHFPLTLESARPSHTSQYLCASSELGTSLEETQYFGPGTRLLVL.

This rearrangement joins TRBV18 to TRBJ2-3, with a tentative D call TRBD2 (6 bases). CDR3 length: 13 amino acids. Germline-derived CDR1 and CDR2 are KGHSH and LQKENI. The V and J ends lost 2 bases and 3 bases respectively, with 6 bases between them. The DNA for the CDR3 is TGTGCCAGCTCACCAGGACTAACAGATACGCAGTATTTT. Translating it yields CASSPGLTDTQYF.

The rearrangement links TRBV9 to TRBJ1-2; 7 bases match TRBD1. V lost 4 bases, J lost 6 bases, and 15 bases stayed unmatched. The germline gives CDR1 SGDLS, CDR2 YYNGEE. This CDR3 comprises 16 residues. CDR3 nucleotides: TGTGCCAGCAGCAATAACCCGGACAGGCAAAGGGATGGCTACACCTTC. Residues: CASSNNPDRQRDGYTF.

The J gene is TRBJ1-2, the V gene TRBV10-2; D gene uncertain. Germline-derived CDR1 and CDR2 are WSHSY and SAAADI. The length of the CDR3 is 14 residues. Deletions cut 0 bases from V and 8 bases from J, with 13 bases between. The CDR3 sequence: CASSESTQLRGYTF. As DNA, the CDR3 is TGCGCCAGCAGTGAGTCGACTCAACTCCGGGGCTACACCTTC.

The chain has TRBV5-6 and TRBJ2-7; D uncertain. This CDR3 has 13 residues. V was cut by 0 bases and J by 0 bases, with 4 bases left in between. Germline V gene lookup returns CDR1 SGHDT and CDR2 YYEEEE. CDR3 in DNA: TGTGCCAGCAGCTTGGAATTCTCCTACGAGCAGTACTTC. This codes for CASSLEFSYEQYF.